This TCR beta chain derives from a study of T cell repertoires in cytomegalovirus infection. Study details: Public signatures in TCR beta pointed to CMV infection and matching HLA type. Study-wide results and caveats: The ex vivo response showed dominance by HLA-C-restricted CMV-specific TCR beta clonotypes.

This clonotype was detected a few times. Its antigen is currently unknown. Trimming took off 2 bases at V and 10 bases at J, with 9 bases between the two ends. In germline, CDR1 is MNHNY, CDR2 SVGAGI (reference sequence). CDR3 length: 13 residues. From the reads, TCRdb called clonotypes with MiXCR, one entry per CDR3 protein. Among 250,000 to 300,000 distinct CDR3 sequences listed, about 25% were seen once. The sequence was obtained from a human donor in good health (CMV status not recorded). Some clones in this sample may be carry-over from other donors' samples. Sequencing was performed on PBMCs. V gene TRBV6-6 combines with J gene TRBJ1-6; D not certain. CDR3 residues: CASSYQANSPLHF. Written as DNA, the CDR3 is TGTGCCAGCAGTTACCAGGCGAACTCACCCCTCCACTTT.